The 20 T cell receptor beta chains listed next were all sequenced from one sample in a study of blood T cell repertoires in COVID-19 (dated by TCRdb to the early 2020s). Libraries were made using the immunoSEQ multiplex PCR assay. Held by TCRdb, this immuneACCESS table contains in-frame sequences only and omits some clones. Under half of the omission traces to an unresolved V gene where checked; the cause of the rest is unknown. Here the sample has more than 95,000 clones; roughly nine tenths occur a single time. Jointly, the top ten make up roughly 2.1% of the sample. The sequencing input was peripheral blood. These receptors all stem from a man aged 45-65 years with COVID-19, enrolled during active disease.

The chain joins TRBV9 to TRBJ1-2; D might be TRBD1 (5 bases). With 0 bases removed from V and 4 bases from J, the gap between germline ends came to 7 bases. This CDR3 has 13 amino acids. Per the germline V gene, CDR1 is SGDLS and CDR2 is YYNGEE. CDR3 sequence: CASSVGRAYGYTF. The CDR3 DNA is TGTGCCAGCAGCGTAGGCAGGGCCTATGGCTACACCTTC.

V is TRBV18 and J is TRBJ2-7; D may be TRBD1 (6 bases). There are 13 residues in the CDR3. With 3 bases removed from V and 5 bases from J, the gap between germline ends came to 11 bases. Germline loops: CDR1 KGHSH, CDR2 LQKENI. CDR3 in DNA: TGTGCCAGCTCACCCTCAGGGGAAGACGAGCAGTACTTC. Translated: CASSPSGEDEQYF.

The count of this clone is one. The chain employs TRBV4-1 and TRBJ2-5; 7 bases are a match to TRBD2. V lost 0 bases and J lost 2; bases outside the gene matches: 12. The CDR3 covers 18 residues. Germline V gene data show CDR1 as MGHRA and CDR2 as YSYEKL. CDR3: CASSQDGISGTIQETQYF. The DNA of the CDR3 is TGCGCCAGCAGCCAAGATGGTATCAGCGGGACCATTCAAGAGACCCAGTACTTC.

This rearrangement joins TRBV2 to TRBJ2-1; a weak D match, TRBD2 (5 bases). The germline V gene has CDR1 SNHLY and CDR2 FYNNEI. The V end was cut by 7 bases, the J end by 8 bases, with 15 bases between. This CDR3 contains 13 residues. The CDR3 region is CASMDSGVDEQFF. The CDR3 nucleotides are TGTGCCAGCATGGACTCCGGGGTGGATGAGCAGTTCTTC.

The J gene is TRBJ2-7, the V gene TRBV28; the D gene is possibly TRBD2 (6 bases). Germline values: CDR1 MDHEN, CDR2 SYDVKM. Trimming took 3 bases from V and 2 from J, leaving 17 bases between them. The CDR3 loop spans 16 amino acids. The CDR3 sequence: CASSFRRDRFPYEQYF. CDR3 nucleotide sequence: TGTGCCAGCAGTTTTAGGAGGGATCGATTCCCCTACGAGCAGTACTTC. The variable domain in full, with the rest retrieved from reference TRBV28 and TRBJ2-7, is DVKVTQSSRYLVKRTGEKVFLECVQDMDHENMFWYRQDPGLGLRLIYFSYDVKMKEKGDIPEGYSVSREKKERFSLILESASTNQTSMYLCASSFRRDRFPYEQYFGPGTRLTVT.

For the CDR3, the DNA is TGTGCCAGCAGTCCGCGGGTGTGGGAGACCCAGTACTTC. It translates to CASSPRVWETQYF. The rearrangement joins TRBV6-5 to TRBJ2-5; a possible D gene is TRBD2 (5 bases). Germline CDR1 is MNHEY and CDR2 is SVGAGI. The CDR3 totals 13 residues. V was shortened by 5 bases and J by 5 bases, with 12 bases between the two germline ends.

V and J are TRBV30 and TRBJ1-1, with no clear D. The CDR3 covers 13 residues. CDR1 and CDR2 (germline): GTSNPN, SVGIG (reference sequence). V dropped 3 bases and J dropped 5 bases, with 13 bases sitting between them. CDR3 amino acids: CAWRQSRSTEAFF. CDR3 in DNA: TGTGCCTGGAGACAGTCACGTAGTACTGAAGCTTTCTTT.

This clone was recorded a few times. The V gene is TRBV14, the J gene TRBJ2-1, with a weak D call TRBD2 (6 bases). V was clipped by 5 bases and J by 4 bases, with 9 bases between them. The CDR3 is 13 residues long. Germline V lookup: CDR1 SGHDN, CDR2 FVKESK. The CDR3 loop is CASSSGPYNEQFF. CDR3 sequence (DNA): TGTGCCAGCAGCAGCGGGCCTTACAATGAGCAGTTCTTC.

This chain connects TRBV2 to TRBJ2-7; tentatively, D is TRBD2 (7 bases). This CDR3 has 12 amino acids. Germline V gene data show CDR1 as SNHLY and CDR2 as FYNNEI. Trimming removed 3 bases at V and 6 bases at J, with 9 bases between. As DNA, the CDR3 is TGTGCCAGCAGTGAGGGGGGGGCCGAGCAGTACGTC. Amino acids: CASSEGGAEQYV.

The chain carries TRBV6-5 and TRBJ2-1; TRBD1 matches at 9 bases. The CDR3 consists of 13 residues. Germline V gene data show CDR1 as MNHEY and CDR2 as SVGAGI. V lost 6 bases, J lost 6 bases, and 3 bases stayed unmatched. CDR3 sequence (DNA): TGTGCCAGCAGGGACAGGGGTAGCAATGAGCAGTTCTTC. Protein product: CASRDRGSNEQFF.

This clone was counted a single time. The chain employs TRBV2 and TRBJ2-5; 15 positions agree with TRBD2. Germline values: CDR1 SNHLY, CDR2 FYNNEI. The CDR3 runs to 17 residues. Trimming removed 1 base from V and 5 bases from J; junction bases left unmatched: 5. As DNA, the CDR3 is TGTGCCAGCAGTGAAGGGACTAGCGGGAGGGAGCGGGAGACCCAGTACTTC. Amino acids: CASSEGTSGRERETQYF. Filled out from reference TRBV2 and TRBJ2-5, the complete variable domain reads EPEVTQTPSHQVTQMGQEVILRCVPISNHLYFYWYRQILGQKVEFLVSFYNNEISEKSEIFDDQFSVERPDGSNFTLKIRSTKLEDSAMYFCASSEGTSGRERETQYFGPGTRLLVL.

The CDR3 DNA reads as TGTGCCAGCGACTCTTACAATGAGCAGTTCTTC. Protein: CASDSYNEQFF. The V call is TRBV6-5, the J call TRBJ2-1; D call uncertain. Trimming took off 8 bases at V and 4 bases at J, with 6 bases between the two ends. Germline lookup yields CDR1 MNHEY and CDR2 SVGAGI. This CDR3 has 11 amino acids.

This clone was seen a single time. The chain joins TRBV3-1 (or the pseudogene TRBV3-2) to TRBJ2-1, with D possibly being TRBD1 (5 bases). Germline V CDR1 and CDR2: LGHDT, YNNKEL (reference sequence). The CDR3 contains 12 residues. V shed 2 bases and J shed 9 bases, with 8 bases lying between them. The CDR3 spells CASSQQGGEQFF. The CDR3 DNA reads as TGTGCCAGCAGCCAACAGGGCGGTGAGCAGTTCTTC.

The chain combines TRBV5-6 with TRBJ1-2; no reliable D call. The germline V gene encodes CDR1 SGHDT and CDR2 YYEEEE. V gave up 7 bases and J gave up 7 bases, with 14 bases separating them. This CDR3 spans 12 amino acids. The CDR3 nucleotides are TGTGCCAGCCACGAAGTCCCGGGTGGCTACACCTTC. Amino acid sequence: CASHEVPGGYTF.

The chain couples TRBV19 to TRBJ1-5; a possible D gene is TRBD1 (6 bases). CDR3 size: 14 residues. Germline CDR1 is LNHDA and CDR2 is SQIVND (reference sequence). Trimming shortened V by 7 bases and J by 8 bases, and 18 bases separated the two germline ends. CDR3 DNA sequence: TGTGCCAGTACCCCAAGTGGGGGCAGGAAGCCCCAGCATTTT. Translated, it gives CASTPSGGRKPQHF.

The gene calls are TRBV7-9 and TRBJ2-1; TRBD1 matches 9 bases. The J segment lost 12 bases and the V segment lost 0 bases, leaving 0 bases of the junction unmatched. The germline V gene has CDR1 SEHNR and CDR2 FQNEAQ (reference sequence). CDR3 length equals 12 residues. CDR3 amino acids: CASSLAGQGQFF. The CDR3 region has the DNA TGTGCCAGCAGCTTAGCGGGACAGGGGCAGTTCTTC. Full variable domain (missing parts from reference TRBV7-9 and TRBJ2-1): DTGVSQNPRHKITKRGQNVTFRCDPISEHNRLYWYRQTLGQGPEFLTYFQNEAQLEKSRLLSDRFSAERPKGSFSTLEIQRTEQGDSAMYLCASSLAGQGQFFGPGTRLTVL.

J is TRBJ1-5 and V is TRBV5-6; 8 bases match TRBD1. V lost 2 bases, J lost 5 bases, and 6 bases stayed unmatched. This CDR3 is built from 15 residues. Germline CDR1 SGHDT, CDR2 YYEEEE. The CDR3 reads CASSLGQGFYQPQHF. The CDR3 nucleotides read TGTGCCAGCAGCTTAGGACAGGGCTTCTATCAGCCCCAGCATTTT.

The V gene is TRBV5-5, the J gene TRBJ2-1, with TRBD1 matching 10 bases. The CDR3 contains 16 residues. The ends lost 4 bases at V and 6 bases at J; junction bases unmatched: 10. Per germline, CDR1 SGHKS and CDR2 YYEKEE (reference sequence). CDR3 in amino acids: CASSQPTGTGANEQFF. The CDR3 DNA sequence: TGTGCCAGCAGCCAACCGACCGGGACAGGGGCCAATGAGCAGTTCTTC.

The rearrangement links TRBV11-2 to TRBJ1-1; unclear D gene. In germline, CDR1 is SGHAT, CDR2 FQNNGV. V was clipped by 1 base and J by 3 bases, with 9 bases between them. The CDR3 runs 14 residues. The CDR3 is CASSLVVSYTEAFF. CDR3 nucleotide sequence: TGTGCCAGCAGCTTAGTCGTCTCCTACACTGAAGCTTTCTTT.

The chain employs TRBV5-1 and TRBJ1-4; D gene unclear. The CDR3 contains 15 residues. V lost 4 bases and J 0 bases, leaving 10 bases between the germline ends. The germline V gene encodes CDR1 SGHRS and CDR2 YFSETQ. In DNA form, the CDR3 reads TGCGCCAGCAGCCTCTCAGTTGCAACTAATGAAAAACTGTTTTTT. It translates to CASSLSVATNEKLFF.